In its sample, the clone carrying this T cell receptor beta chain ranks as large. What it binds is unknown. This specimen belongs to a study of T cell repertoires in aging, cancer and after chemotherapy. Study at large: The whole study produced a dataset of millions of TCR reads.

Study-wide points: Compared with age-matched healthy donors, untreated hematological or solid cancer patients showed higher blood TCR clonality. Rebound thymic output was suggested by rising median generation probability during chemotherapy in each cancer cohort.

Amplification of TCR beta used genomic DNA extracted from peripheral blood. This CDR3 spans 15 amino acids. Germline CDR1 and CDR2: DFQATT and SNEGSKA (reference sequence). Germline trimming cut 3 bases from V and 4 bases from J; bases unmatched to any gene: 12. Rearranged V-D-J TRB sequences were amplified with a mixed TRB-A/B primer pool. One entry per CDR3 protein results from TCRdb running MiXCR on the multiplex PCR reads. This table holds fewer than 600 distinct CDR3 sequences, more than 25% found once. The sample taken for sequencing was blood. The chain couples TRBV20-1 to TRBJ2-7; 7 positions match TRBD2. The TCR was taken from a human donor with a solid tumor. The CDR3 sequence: CSASLRISGPYEQYF. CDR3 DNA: TGCAGTGCTAGTCTGCGGATTAGCGGGCCGTACGAGCAGTACTTC.